The T cell receptor (beta chain) described here comes from a study of CD8+ T cells in alopecia areata. The study's findings and limits: Clonality exceeded that of normal scalp in lesional scalp, most notably in alopecia totalis/universalis. Possibly as an HLA-related effect, TCR sharing across patients appeared less clear than in mice.

Obtained from alopecia areata patients were lesional scalp punch biopsies along with peripheral blood. Isolation of CD4+ and CD8+ T cells from PBMCs was achieved by sorting. In regard to this clone: What it binds is unknown.

Sequencing used cDNA as its template, made by extracting RNA and reverse transcribing it. The assay was immunoSEQ multiplex PCR, and TCRdb's table has in-frame clones only and misses some. The sample yields 20,000 to 30,000 clones, around 50% seen once. J was trimmed by 0 bases and V by 4 bases; bases with no gene match: 9. The CDR3 loop spans 18 amino acids. Germline-derived CDR1 and CDR2 are SGDLS and YYNGEE. The material sequenced was NKG2D-high CD8+ T cells sorted from blood. The J gene is TRBJ2-6, the V gene TRBV9; 8 positions agree with TRBD1. This sequence was found in a human donor with alopecia areata. This chain's CDR3 is CASSIPRGPTSGANVLTF. The CDR3 bases are TGTGCCAGCAGCATTCCCAGGGGGCCTACCTCTGGGGCCAACGTCCTGACTTTC.